This T cell receptor beta chain appears in the sequencing data of a study of T cells after posttransplantation cyclophosphamide. Whole-study findings and limits: Later blood repertoires were often dominated by clones from the donor CD8+ memory compartment. After PTCy, TRB diversity resembled that of CNI/methotrexate controls.

The method was immunoSEQ multiplex PCR; TCRdb's version includes in-frame clones alone and lacks a portion of them. This repertoire holds around 34,000 clones, and none appear only once. Germline V gene lookup returns CDR1 SQVTM and CDR2 ANQGSEA. This CDR3 contains 14 residues. The ends lost 1 base at V and 3 bases at J; junction bases unmatched: 0. This clone was seen repeatedly, ten times or more. Its target is not known. V gene TRBV29-1 combines with J gene TRBJ2-1; 10 nucleotides match TRBD2. Material for sequencing was PBMCs. This TCR derives from a woman aged 50 to 60 in good health and a related stem cell transplant donor. CDR3 sequence (DNA): TGCAGCGTTGAAGTAGCGGGAGGCTACAATGAGCAGTTCTTC. This sequence encodes CSVEVAGGYNEQFF.